Listed below are T cell receptor beta chains from one sample, sequenced in a study of blood T cells in healthy people across ages. A single record per CDR3 protein comes from TCRdb applying MiXCR to the 5' RACE reads. The sample gives over a million distinct CDR3 sequences, under 30% of which show up once; 0.65% to 0.75% is in the top ten. These data are also associated with another study on T cells of mothers and their children.

The sequenced sample consisted of blood. These receptors were obtained from a girl aged 2-10 years in good health. The CDR3 runs from the conserved cysteine through the conserved F or W. The order of the fields is J gene, V gene, D gene, clone size, CDR3 DNA, CDR3 protein. D genes are given only for firm matches. A row's size may be missing; if present it is once, few, many or a size class.

J: TRBJ2-5
V: TRBV3-1
D: TRBD2
size: NA
DNA: TGTGCCAGCAGCCCCGGGGTAGCGGGTATCTCCACTGTCCAAGAGACCCAGTACTTC
CDR3: CASSPGVAGISTVQETQYF

J: TRBJ2-3
V: TRBV6-5
D: NA
size: NA
DNA: TGTGCCAGCAGTTACGACGGGAGAGATACGCAGTATTTT
CDR3: CASSYDGRDTQYF

J: TRBJ2-1
V: TRBV7-3
D: NA
size: NA
DNA: TGTGCCAGCAGCTTGGTGGGGGTTAGGAATGAGCAGTTCTTC
CDR3: CASSLVGVRNEQFF

J: TRBJ2-4
V: TRBV10-3
D: TRBD1
size: few
DNA: TGTGCCATCAGTGGACAGGGGGCTTTGGAAAACATTCAGTACTTC
CDR3: CAISGQGALENIQYF

J: TRBJ2-7
V: TRBV13
D: NA
size: NA
DNA: TGTGCCAGCAGCTTAGGCCGATCACTGACTACCACCTACGAGCAGTACTTC
CDR3: CASSLGRSLTTTYEQYF

J: TRBJ2-5
V: TRBV20-1
D: NA
size: NA
DNA: TGCAGTGCTAGACGCGCAAAGGAGGAGACCCAGTACTTC
CDR3: CSARRAKEETQYF

J: TRBJ2-5
V: TRBV6-2/TRBV6-3
D: NA
size: NA
DNA: TGTGCCAGCAGCTACCGGGGGACCCAGTACTTC
CDR3: CASSYRGTQYF

J: TRBJ1-4
V: TRBV15
D: TRBD1
size: few
DNA: TGTGCCACCAGCAGAACAGACAGGGGTGGTGTTAATGAAAAACTGTTTTTT
CDR3: CATSRTDRGGVNEKLFF

J: TRBJ2-7
V: TRBV7-9
D: NA
size: few
DNA: TGTGCCAGCAGCTTAGAGTGGGGGGCCTCCTACGAGCAGTACTTC
CDR3: CASSLEWGASYEQYF

J: TRBJ2-7
V: TRBV7-3
D: TRBD2
size: NA
DNA: TGTGCCAGCAGCAATTTTCCCTTTCCCCCGGGACTAGCTGGCTACGAGCAGTACTTC
CDR3: CASSNFPFPPGLAGYEQYF

J: TRBJ2-3
V: TRBV5-1
D: NA
size: NA
DNA: TGCGCCAGCAGCTTGGCTGCTTCGGAAAGGGCAGATACGCAGTATTTT
CDR3: CASSLAASERADTQYF

J: TRBJ2-5
V: TRBV11-3
D: TRBD1
size: NA
DNA: TGTGCCAGCAGTTCGGGACAGGGGCTCCAAGAGACCCAGTACTTC
CDR3: CASSSGQGLQETQYF

J: TRBJ1-3
V: TRBV5-4
D: NA
size: NA
DNA: TGTGCCAGCAGCTTGAACGACGACTACTCTGGAAACACCATATATTTT
CDR3: CASSLNDDYSGNTIYF

J: TRBJ2-1
V: TRBV11-2
D: NA
size: NA
DNA: TGTGCCAGCAGCTTAGTATGGGGGGATGAGCAGTTCTTC
CDR3: CASSLVWGDEQFF

J: TRBJ2-5
V: TRBV29-1
D: NA
size: NA
DNA: TGCAGCGTTGTGGTTAGCGGCTACCAAGAGACCCAGTACTTC
CDR3: CSVVVSGYQETQYF

J: TRBJ2-7
V: TRBV6-6
D: TRBD2
size: NA
DNA: TGTGCCAGCAGTTCTTTACGGGAGGAGGACGAGCAGTACTTC
CDR3: CASSSLREEDEQYF

J: TRBJ2-7
V: TRBV6-1
D: TRBD2
size: many
DNA: TGTGCCAGCAGTGAAGGGACTAGCGGGAGTTACGAGCAGTACTTC
CDR3: CASSEGTSGSYEQYF

J: TRBJ2-3
V: TRBV9
D: NA
size: few
DNA: TGTGCCAGCAGCGGCTCCAAAGGTGATACGCAGTATTTT
CDR3: CASSGSKGDTQYF

J: TRBJ2-1
V: TRBV7-7
D: NA
size: NA
DNA: TGTGCTAGCAGCTTAACGGGGCGGGACAGCTCCTACAATGAGCAGTTCTTC
CDR3: CASSLTGRDSSYNEQFF

J: TRBJ2-1
V: TRBV20-1
D: TRBD2
size: NA
DNA: TGCAGTGCCGGGACTAGCGGGAGGTTATCCTACAATGAGCAGTTCTTC
CDR3: CSAGTSGRLSYNEQFF

J: TRBJ2-5
V: TRBV12-3/TRBV12-4
D: TRBD1
size: NA
DNA: TGTGCCAGCAGGGACAGGGCTTCGGAGACCCAGTACTTC
CDR3: CASRDRASETQYF

J: TRBJ1-6
V: TRBV12-3/TRBV12-4
D: NA
size: NA
DNA: TGTGCCAGCAGTGGGGTCAGGGCCCGAAATTCACCCCTCCACTTT
CDR3: CASSGVRARNSPLHF

J: TRBJ2-5
V: TRBV7-9
D: TRBD2
size: few
DNA: TGTGCCAGCAGCCCAAGACTAGCGGGAGAAGGGCAAGAGACCCAGTACTTC
CDR3: CASSPRLAGEGQETQYF

J: TRBJ1-2
V: TRBV7-2
D: NA
size: NA
DNA: TGTGCCAGCAGCCCCCCCAGGGGACTAGGCTACGGCTACACCTTC
CDR3: CASSPPRGLGYGYTF

J: TRBJ1-2
V: TRBV20-1
D: NA
size: NA
DNA: TGCAGTGCAAGAGCTGACAGGCCTAACTATGGCTACACCTTC
CDR3: CSARADRPNYGYTF

J: TRBJ1-2
V: TRBV29-1
D: NA
size: few
DNA: TGCAGCGGGGAGAGAGGAGGCTATGGCTACACCTTC
CDR3: CSGERGGYGYTF

J: TRBJ1-3
V: TRBV7-2
D: NA
size: NA
DNA: TGTGCCAGTAGCTCTAAGGTTACACGGGACCCTGGAAACACCATATATTTT
CDR3: CASSSKVTRDPGNTIYF